This TCR beta chain was documented in a study of T cells in Graves' hyperthyroidism and ophthalmopathy. Researchers took RNA transcripts and amplified the TCR beta CDR3 regions from them. Researchers ran a first-round RT-PCR on the TCR CDR3 using the HTBI primer set. One entry per CDR3 protein, called by TCRdb with MiXCR from the multiplex PCR reads. This repertoire shows roughly 510,000 distinct CDR3 sequences, about 46% found once; its top ten account for about two fifths. Trimming stripped 3 bases from V and 12 bases from J, with 20 bases between. The CDR3 spans 14 residues. Germline V gene lookup returns CDR1 ENHRY and CDR2 SYGVKD.

The source is an adult woman with Graves' disease, either hyperthyroidism or ophthalmopathy (not recorded which). Sequencing was carried out using peripheral blood or thyroid tissue (not recorded which). J is TRBJ1-2 and V is TRBV10-3; D is possibly TRBD1 (6 bases). The DNA of the CDR3 is TGTGCCATCAGTGATCAGGGGACGTTTTCTGGAAACACCTTC. It specifies CAISDQGTFSGNTF.